The T cell receptor (beta chain) described here comes from a study of blood T cell repertoires in COVID-19 (dated by TCRdb to the early 2020s). Background on the whole study: Samples covering the acute and convalescent phases of COVID-19 were provided by collaborators in the United States, Italy and Spain. The material from the prospective study consisted of cDNA or gDNA derived from T cells, B-cell-depleted T cells, or PBMCs. Subjects who had been exposed to COVID-19, were actively infected with it, or had recovered from it provided the deeply sampled blood TCRbeta repertoires that made up the dataset. The repertoires were released in a freely available public database meant as a resource for research on the immune response to SARS-CoV-2. Samples were obtained from the ongoing ImmuneRACE study (first 160 participants) and from 950 to 1,500 subjects provided by 6 global collaborators. A de-identified subject ID, COVID-19 status, age in years and sex were almost always included in the sample metadata. HLA class I and class II types, where available, came from metadata supplied by the sample provider rather than from assay-based typing.

On the study overall, not on this receptor specifically: Clinical and demographic metadata were provided uncurated, with the amount varying by source and participant.

One collaborating source in Seattle enrolled patients during active infection and followed them longitudinally through the course of disease. Whole blood was collected in K2EDTA tubes by collaborating institutions according to the institutions' own protocols. For TCRbeta analysis, collaborators shipped samples in one of three forms: frozen whole blood, isolated PBMCs, or DNA extracted from either of those sample types. The V end gives up 7 bases and the J end 5 bases, leaving 8 bases in the junction not matched to a gene. The CDR3 measures 13 amino acids from cysteine to phenylalanine. CDR3 DNA is the only sequence kept; it has 39 bases, read in frame from the first base. Comments on this clone: This receptor's antigen is unknown. Qualities for individual bases were not recorded, and no much larger clone is one base off.

TCRbeta CDR3 regions were amplified from genomic DNA using the immunoSEQ Assay, a bias-controlled multiplex PCR. As for how the authors treated the data: Nucleated cell counts per sample were estimated from amplification of reference gene primers within the assay. To quantify the absolute abundance of each unique TCRbeta CDR3 rearrangement, sequence reads were collapsed and filtered. For each sample, productive Simpson clonality was calculated as the square root of Simpson's diversity index over productive rearrangements. TCRdb mirrors the immuneACCESS table, restricted to in-frame sequences. Some clones are absent from its copies; in checked studies, under half trace to an unresolved V gene, and the reason for the others is unknown. D and trimming were read from the DNA, whereas the V and J calls and clone size are those reported in that table. Recorded for this sample are 410,000 or so clones; about 91% of them occurred a single time. The biggest ten clones account for 1.5% to 1.9% of the sample.

The sample comprised peripheral blood. This receptor chain uses TRBV12-3 or TRBV12-4 and TRBJ2-7; 7 central nucleotides agree with TRBD1. This clonotype was obtained from a middle-aged woman with COVID-19, enrolled during active disease. The CDR3 region reads CASKTTGVHEQYF. The base sequence is TGTGCCAGCAAGACTACAGGGGTCCACGAGCAGTACTTC.